This entry concerns a single T cell receptor (beta chain). This sample was taken from a study of cytotoxic CD8 clonotypes in ibrutinib-treated CLL. Library input was about 2.2 micrograms of DNA from cryopreserved PBMCs. The intended depth for sequencing was 1 in 200,000 to 1 in 1 million T cells. Sequencing used immunoSEQ multiplex PCR; TCRdb keeps in-frame clones, though not all of them. This table has about 140,000 clones, around three quarters appearing once. This CDR3 spans 16 amino acids. Germline V gene sequence: CDR1 SGHVS, CDR2 FQNEAQ. V dropped 2 bases and J dropped 3 bases, with 16 bases sitting between them.

The input for sequencing was PBMCs, taken after 12 months of ibrutinib treatment. The chain joins TRBV7-8 to TRBJ1-1; D not certain. The source is a human donor with chronic lymphocytic leukemia. The chain's CDR3 is CASSLWQPVLDTEAFF. CDR3 in DNA: TGTGCCAGCAGCTTATGGCAGCCCGTGTTGGACACTGAAGCTTTCTTT. The variable domain in full, completed from reference TRBV7-8 and TRBJ1-1, reads GAGVSQSPRYKVAKRGQDVALRCDPISGHVSLFWYQQALGQGPEFLTYFQNEAQLDKSGLPSDRFFAERPEGSVSTLKIQRTQQEDSAVYLCASSLWQPVLDTEAFFGQGTRLTVV.